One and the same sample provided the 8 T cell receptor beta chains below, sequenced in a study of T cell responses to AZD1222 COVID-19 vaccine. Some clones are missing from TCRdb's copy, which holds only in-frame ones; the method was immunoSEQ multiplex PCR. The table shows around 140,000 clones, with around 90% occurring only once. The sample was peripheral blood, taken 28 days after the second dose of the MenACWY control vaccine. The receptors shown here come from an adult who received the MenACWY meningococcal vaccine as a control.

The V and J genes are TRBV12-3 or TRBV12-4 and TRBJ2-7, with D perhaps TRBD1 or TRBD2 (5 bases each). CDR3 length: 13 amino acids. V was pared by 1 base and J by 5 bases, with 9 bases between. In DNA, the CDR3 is TGTGCCAGCAGTTTAGGAATGGGGGACGAGCAGTACTTC. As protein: CASSLGMGDEQYF.

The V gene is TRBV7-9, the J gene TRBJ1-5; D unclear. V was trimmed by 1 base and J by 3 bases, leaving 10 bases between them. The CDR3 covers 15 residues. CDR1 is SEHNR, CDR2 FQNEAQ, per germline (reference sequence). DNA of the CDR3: TGTGCCAGCAGCTTAGGGGGAAATAACAATCAGCCCCAGCATTTT. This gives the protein CASSLGGNNNQPQHF. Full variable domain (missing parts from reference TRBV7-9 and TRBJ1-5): DTGVSQNPRHKITKRGQNVTFRCDPISEHNRLYWYRQTLGQGPEFLTYFQNEAQLEKSRLLSDRFSAERPKGSFSTLEIQRTEQGDSAMYLCASSLGGNNNQPQHFGDGTRLSIL.

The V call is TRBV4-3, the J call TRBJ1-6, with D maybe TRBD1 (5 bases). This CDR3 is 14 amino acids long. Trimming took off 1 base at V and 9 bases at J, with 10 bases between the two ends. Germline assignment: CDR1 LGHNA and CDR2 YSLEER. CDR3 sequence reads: CASSQGQGFSPLHF. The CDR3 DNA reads TGCGCCAGCAGCCAAGGGCAGGGTTTTTCACCCCTCCACTTT.

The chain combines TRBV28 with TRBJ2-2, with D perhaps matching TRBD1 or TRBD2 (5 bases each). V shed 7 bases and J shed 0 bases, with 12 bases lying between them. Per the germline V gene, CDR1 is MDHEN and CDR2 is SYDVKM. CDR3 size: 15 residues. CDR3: CASNMGPTNTGELFF. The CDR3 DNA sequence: TGTGCCAGCAATATGGGACCAACGAACACCGGGGAGCTGTTTTTT.

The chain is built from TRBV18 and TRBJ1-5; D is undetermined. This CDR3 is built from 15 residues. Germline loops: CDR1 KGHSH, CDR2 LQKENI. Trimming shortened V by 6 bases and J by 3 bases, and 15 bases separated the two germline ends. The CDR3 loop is CASSPGAGDNQPQHF. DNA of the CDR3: TGTGCCAGCTCCCCAGGAGCCGGGGACAATCAGCCCCAGCATTTT. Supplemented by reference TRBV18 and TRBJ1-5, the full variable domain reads NAGVMQNPRHLVRRRGQEARLRCSPMKGHSHVYWYRQLPEEGLKFMVYLQKENIIDESGMPKERFSAEFPKEGPSILRIQQVVRGDSAAYFCASSPGAGDNQPQHFGDGTRLSIL.

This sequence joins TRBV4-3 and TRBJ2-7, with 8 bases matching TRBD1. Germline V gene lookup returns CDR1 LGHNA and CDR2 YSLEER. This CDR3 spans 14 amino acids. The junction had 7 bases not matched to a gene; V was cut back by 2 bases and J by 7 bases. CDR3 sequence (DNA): TGCGCCAGCAGCCAACGTAGGACAGGGAATGAGCAGTACTTC. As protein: CASSQRRTGNEQYF.

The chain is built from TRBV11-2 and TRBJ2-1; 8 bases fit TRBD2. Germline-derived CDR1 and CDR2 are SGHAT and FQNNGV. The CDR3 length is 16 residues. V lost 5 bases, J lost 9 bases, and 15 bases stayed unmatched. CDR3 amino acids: CASSARGIAGSIEQFF. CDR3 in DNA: TGTGCCAGCAGCGCCCGGGGAATAGCGGGGAGCATTGAGCAGTTCTTC.

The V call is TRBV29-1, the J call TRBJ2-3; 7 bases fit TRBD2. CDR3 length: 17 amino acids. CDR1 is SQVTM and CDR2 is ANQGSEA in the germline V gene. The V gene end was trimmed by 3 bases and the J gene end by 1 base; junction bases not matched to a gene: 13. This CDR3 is CSVDRGLAEVGTDTQYF. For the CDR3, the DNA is TGCAGCGTTGATCGGGGCCTAGCGGAGGTTGGCACAGATACGCAGTATTTT.